A selection of T cell receptor beta chains follows, all from one sample in a study of blood T cells in healthy people across ages. TCRdb recomputed calls from the 5' RACE reads with MiXCR, one row per CDR3 protein. The profile shows 650,000 to 1,000,000 distinct CDR3 sequences, more than 35% of them singletons. Sequenced input: blood. These receptor sequences come from a man older than 75 in good health. CDR3s include the opening cysteine and the closing phenylalanine or tryptophan. Fields, in order: clone size, V gene, J gene, D gene, CDR3 DNA, CDR3 protein. The D gene is left open where the match is weak. A row's size may be missing; if present it is once, few, many or a size class.

>.|TRBV5-1|TRBJ2-1|TRBD2
TGCGCCAGCAGCTCTGGGACTAGCGGGAGGGAGCAGTTCTTC
CASSSGTSGREQFF
>few|TRBV27|TRBJ2-4|TRBD1
TGTGCCAGCAGTTGGGGACAGGGTCCGAACATTCAGTACTTC
CASSWGQGPNIQYF
>few|TRBV20-1|TRBJ2-1|TRBD2
TGCAGTGCTCCGCCGGGTGGTGGCGGGGGTCGCAATGAGCAGTTCTTC
CSAPPGGGGGRNEQFF
>.|TRBV25-1|TRBJ2-3|.
TGTGCCAGCGGCCAGGGGATGGGCGACGCGTATTTT
CASGQGMGDAYF
>.|TRBV7-3|TRBJ2-1|.
TGTGCCAGCAGCTTAATTGGGGGTCCGAACAATGAGCAGTTCTTC
CASSLIGGPNNEQFF
>many|TRBV4-1|TRBJ1-4|.
TGCGCCAGCAGCCTAGCAATTGGGACTGCCGAAAAACTGTTTTTT
CASSLAIGTAEKLFF
>.|TRBV7-3|TRBJ2-1|TRBD2
TGTGCCAGCAGCCGGGACTATGGCGAGCAGTTCTTC
CASSRDYGEQFF
>few|TRBV12-3/TRBV12-4|TRBJ2-1|.
TGTGCCAGCAGTTTAGAACTAGGCTCCTACAATGAGCAGTTCTTC
CASSLELGSYNEQFF
>.|TRBV10-3|TRBJ2-3|TRBD1
TGTGCCATCAGGACAGGGGAGGCAGATACGCAGTATTTT
CAIRTGEADTQYF
>once|TRBV29-1|TRBJ2-7|.
TGCAGCGTGGGCGGTGGTAGCGTTATCGAGCAGTACTTC
CSVGGGSVIEQYF
>.|TRBV20-1|TRBJ2-3|.
TGCAGTGCTTGGACGGAACTTGCTGGAGATACGCAGTATTTT
CSAWTELAGDTQYF
>few|TRBV28|TRBJ2-7|TRBD1
TGTGCCAGCAGTCCTACCTCGGACAGGATCGAGCAGTACTTC
CASSPTSDRIEQYF
>.|TRBV7-9|TRBJ1-6|TRBD1
TGTGCCAGCAGCTCACAGGGGAGGGCCGGATCACCCCTCCACTTT
CASSSQGRAGSPLHF
>.|TRBV5-1|TRBJ1-2|.
TGCGCCAGCAGCTTGACCACAGGGAACACTAACTATGGCTACACCTTC
CASSLTTGNTNYGYTF
>few|TRBV5-1|TRBJ2-7|.
TGCGCCAGCAGCTTGGAATCGGGTGGACTCGAGGAGTACTTC
CASSLESGGLEEYF
>.|TRBV3-1|TRBJ2-4|.
TGTGCCAGCAGCACCTTCCCCGGCGGATCGGGCATTCAGTACTTC
CASSTFPGGSGIQYF
>.|TRBV7-9|TRBJ2-5|.
TGTGCCAGCAGCTCCCCAGTAGACCGGCGGGAGACCCAGTACTTC
CASSSPVDRRETQYF
>.|TRBV7-9|TRBJ2-1|.
TGTGCCAGCAGCTTCTTGGCAGCGAATGAGCAGTTCTTC
CASSFLAANEQFF
>.|TRBV7-9|TRBJ2-2|.
TGTGCCAGCAGCTTAGCGCGCACTAGCACCGGGGAGCTGTTTTTT
CASSLARTSTGELFF
>.|TRBV6-5|TRBJ2-7|TRBD2
TGTGCCAGCAGTTACTCGGCTAGCGGGGGCTACGAGCAGTACTTC
CASSYSASGGYEQYF
>.|TRBV20-1|TRBJ2-7|TRBD2
TGCAGTGCTAGAGATAGGACTAGCGGGAGCTTCGAGCAGTACTTC
CSARDRTSGSFEQYF
>.|TRBV7-9|TRBJ2-7|.
TGTGCCAGCAGCTTGGGGGGCGGGACCCACGAGCAGTACTTC
CASSLGGGTHEQYF
>.|TRBV7-2|TRBJ2-7|TRBD2
TGTGCCGGCAGCTTAAGCGGGGTCTACGAGCAGTACTTC
CAGSLSGVYEQYF
>.|TRBV5-1|TRBJ1-1|.
TGCGCCAGCAGCTTGGCCCTGGGCCAAGCGATGAACACTGAAGCTTTCTTT
CASSLALGQAMNTEAFF
>.|TRBV27|TRBJ2-7|.
TGTGCCAGCAGTCTACCTTTCGCTAGCTCCTACAATGAGCAGTACTTC
CASSLPFASSYNEQYF
>.|TRBV20-1|TRBJ2-1|.
TGCAGTGCTGAACCCGGTGACTATCCAAACAATGAGCAGTTCTTC
CSAEPGDYPNNEQFF
>.|TRBV7-2|TRBJ2-1|.
TGTGCCACGAGAGGCAGGGTAGGCAATGAGCAGTTCTTC
CATRGRVGNEQFF
>.|TRBV2|TRBJ2-3|TRBD2
TGTGCCAGCAGTGCCGGCGGGGGGGAAGATACGCAGTATTTT
CASSAGGGEDTQYF
>.|TRBV5-1|TRBJ1-2|TRBD1
TGCGCCAGCAGCTTAATACAGGGGAGCTATGGCTACACCTTC
CASSLIQGSYGYTF
>.|TRBV7-2|TRBJ1-2|.
TGTGCCAGCAGCACCGTTAGGAGCACCTATGGCTACACCTTC
CASSTVRSTYGYTF
>.|TRBV5-1|TRBJ2-5|TRBD2
TGCGCCCGCAGCCGTACTCCGGGACTAAGTGAGACCCAGTACTTC
CARSRTPGLSETQYF